A selection of T cell receptor beta chains follows, all from one sample in a study of cytomegalovirus exposure and HLA in healthy donors. Sequenced by immunoSEQ multiplex PCR; TCRdb stores in-frame clones only, minus some. This table lists approximately 92,000 clones. Source material: PBMCs. Receptor source: a woman in her twenties or thirties in good health and CMV-seronegative. Each CDR3 is given with its conserved first and last residue.

CDR3 protein: CASSLWGQGTEAFF
V gene: TRBV28

CDR3 protein: CASSPRASRAVETQYF
V gene: TRBV28

CDR3 protein: CASRATQRLDYEQYF
V gene: TRBV7-2

CDR3 protein: CASSFAGAGNQPQHF
V gene: TRBV27

CDR3 protein: CASSLEGTSGSGEQYF
V gene: TRBV7-2

CDR3 protein: CASSAGRGNSPLHF
V gene: TRBV2

CDR3 protein: CASTSRGDSSSYEQYF
V gene: TRBV27

CDR3 protein: CASRKTGQETQYF
V gene: TRBV7-8

CDR3 protein: CASSPAGGRGSQHF
V gene: TRBV7-6

CDR3 protein: CSVSGQDHRSDTQYF
V gene: TRBV29-1

CDR3 protein: CATAENTEAFF
V gene: TRBV10-3

CDR3 protein: CASSIDTGGELFF
V gene: TRBV19

CDR3 protein: CASSLLAGNSYEQYF
V gene: TRBV5-1

CDR3 protein: CASSERRQGIYGYTF
V gene: TRBV10-1